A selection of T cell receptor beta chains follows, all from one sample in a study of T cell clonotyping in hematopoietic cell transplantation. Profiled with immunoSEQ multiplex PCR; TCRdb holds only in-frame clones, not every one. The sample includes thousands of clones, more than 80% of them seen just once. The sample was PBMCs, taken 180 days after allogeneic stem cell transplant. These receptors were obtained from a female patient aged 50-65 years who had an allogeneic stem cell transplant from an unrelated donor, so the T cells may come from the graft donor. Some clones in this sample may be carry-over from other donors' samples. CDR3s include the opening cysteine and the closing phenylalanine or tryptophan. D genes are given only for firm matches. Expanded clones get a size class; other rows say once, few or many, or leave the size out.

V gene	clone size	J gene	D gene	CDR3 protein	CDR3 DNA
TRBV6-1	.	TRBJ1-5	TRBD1	CASSENRGQPQHF	TGTGCCAGCAGTGAGAACAGGGGTCAGCCCCAGCATTTT
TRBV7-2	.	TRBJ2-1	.	CASSLAGPKPSSPPPYNEQFF	TGTGCCAGCAGCTTAGCTGGGCCTAAACCTTCTAGCCCCCCTCCCTACAATGAGCAGTTCTTC
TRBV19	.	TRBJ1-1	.	CASSSLQIGADTEAFF	TGTGCCAGTTCCTCCCTTCAGATCGGGGCGGACACTGAAGCTTTCTTT
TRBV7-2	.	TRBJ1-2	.	CASSSRGRYGYTF	TGTGCCAGCAGCTCTCGGGGGAGGTATGGCTACACCTTC
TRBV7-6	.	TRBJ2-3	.	CASTYSPVDTQYF	TGTGCCAGCACCTACAGCCCCGTTGATACGCAGTATTTT
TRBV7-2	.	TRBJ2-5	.	CASSLRRNLETQYF	TGTGCCAGCAGCTTAAGACGAAATTTAGAGACCCAGTACTTC
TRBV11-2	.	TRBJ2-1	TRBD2	CASSLASGTNEQFF	TGTGCCAGCAGCTTAGCCTCCGGGACTAACGAGCAGTTCTTC
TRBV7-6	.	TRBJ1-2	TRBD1	CASSSPMDRERGYTF	TGTGCCAGCAGCTCCCCCATGGACAGGGAAAGGGGTTACACCTTC
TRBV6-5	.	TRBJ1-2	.	CASSYSSRSHGYTF	TGTGCCAGCAGTTACTCGAGCCGATCCCATGGCTACACCTTC
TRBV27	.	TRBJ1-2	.	CASSSSSHSTTSLSYTF	TGTGCCAGCAGTTCGTCTTCCCACAGCACCACCTCTCTCAGCTACACCTTC
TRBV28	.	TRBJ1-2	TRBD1	CASSLTGGDGYTF	TGTGCCAGCAGTTTGACAGGGGGCGATGGCTACACCTTC
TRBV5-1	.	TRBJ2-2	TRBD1	CASSLRDRVQSWTGELFF	TGCGCCAGCAGCTTGCGGGACAGGGTACAATCGTGGACCGGGGAGCTGTTTTTT
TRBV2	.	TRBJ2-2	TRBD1	CASNPGQASGELFF	TGTGCCAGCAACCCGGGACAGGCCTCCGGGGAGCTGTTTTTT
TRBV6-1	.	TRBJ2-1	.	CASSDLGRAYNEQFF	TGTGCCAGCAGTGATCTTGGGCGGGCCTACAATGAGCAGTTCTTC
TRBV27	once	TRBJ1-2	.	CASSLSTVGPMGAGYTF	TGTGCCAGCAGTTTATCCACAGTGGGTCCCATGGGGGCTGGCTACACCTTC
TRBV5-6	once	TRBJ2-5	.	CASSPGQQETQYF	TGTGCCAGCAGCCCCGGACAGCAAGAGACCCAGTACTTC
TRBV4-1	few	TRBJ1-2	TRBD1	CASSQEATGGSGYTF	TGCGCCAGCAGCCAAGAAGCGACAGGGGGCTCTGGCTACACCTTC
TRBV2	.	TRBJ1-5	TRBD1	CASSDFGTGSRPQHF	TGTGCCAGCAGTGATTTCGGGACAGGGAGTCGGCCCCAGCATTTT
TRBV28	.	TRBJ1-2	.	CASRTTANYGYTF	TGTGCCAGCCGTACGACCGCTAACTATGGCTACACCTTC
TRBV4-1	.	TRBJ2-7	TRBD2	CASSRKAGAPNYEQYF	TGCGCCAGCAGCCGGAAAGCGGGAGCGCCTAACTACGAGCAGTACTTC
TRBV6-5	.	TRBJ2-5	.	CASSRLRDGETQYF	TGTGCCAGCAGTCGGCTAAGGGACGGGGAGACCCAGTACTTC
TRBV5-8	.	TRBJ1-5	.	CASSLAGLHSNQPQHF	TGTGCCAGCAGCTTGGCCGGACTTCATAGCAATCAGCCCCAGCATTTT
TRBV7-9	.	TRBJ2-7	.	CASSLDLTGPEQYF	TGTGCCAGCAGCTTAGATCTCACGGGTCCCGAGCAGTACTTC
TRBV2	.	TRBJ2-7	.	CASNKDSYEQYF	TGTGCCAGCAATAAGGACTCCTACGAGCAGTACTTC
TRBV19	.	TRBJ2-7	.	CASSMVQAMEQYF	TGTGCCAGTAGTATGGTACAAGCCATGGAGCAGTACTTC
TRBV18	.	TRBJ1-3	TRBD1	CASSPTGDSGNTIYF	TGTGCCAGCTCACCCACAGGGGACTCTGGAAACACCATATATTTT
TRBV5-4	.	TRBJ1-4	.	CASSPSQPQGNEKLFF	TGTGCCAGCAGCCCATCTCAACCCCAGGGGAATGAAAAACTGTTTTTT
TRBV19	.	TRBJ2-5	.	CASSSSGPPETQYF	TGTGCCAGTAGTAGCTCCGGCCCTCCGGAGACCCAGTACTTC
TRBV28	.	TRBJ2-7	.	CASSRYEQYF	TGTGCCAGCAGCCGATACGAGCAGTACTTC
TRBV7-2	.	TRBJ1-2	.	CASSWDGYGYTF	TGTGCCAGCAGCTGGGACGGCTATGGCTACACCTTC
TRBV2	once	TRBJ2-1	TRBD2	CASSDGGSPHEQFF	TGTGCCAGCAGTGACGGCGGGAGCCCCCATGAGCAGTTCTTC
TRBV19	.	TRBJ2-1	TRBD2	CASSVGTSGLYNEQFF	TGTGCCAGTAGTGTAGGGACTAGCGGACTATACAATGAGCAGTTCTTC
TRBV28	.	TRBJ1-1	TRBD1	CASSLGTGGPMNTEAFF	TGTGCCAGCAGTTTAGGGACAGGGGGCCCAATGAACACTGAAGCTTTCTTT
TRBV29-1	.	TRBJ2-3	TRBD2	CSVALRLAGGIRTDTQYF	TGCAGCGTTGCTTTGAGACTAGCGGGGGGAATAAGGACAGATACGCAGTATTTT
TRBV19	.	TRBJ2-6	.	CASNRQAGANVLTF	TGTGCCAGTAATCGACAGGCTGGGGCCAACGTCCTGACTTTC
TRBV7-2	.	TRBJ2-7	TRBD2	CASSLWTSSYEQYF	TGTGCCAGCAGCTTATGGACTAGTTCCTACGAGCAGTACTTC
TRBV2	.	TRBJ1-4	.	CASTLVGATNEKLFF	TGTGCCAGCACATTGGTGGGCGCAACTAATGAAAAACTGTTTTTT
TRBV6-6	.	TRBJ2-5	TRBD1	CASSGQGQETQYF	TGTGCCAGCAGCGGACAGGGTCAAGAGACCCAGTACTTC
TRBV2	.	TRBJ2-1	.	CASRPTYNEQFF	TGTGCCAGCAGGCCCACATACAATGAGCAGTTCTTC
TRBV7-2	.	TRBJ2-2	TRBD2	CASSLGLAGGLGTGELFF	TGTGCCAGTTCCCTCGGGCTAGCGGGGGGGCTCGGAACCGGGGAGCTGTTTTTT
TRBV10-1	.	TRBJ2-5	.	CASSDGETQYF	TGCGCCAGCAGTGACGGGGAGACCCAGTACTTC
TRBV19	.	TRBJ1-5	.	CASRSHQALNSNQPQHF	TGTGCCAGTAGATCCCATCAGGCCTTAAACAGCAATCAGCCCCAGCATTTT
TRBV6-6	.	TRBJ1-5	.	CASRIQGSNQPQHF	TGTGCCAGCAGAATACAGGGTAGCAATCAGCCCCAGCATTTT
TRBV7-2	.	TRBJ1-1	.	CASSLRIGADTEAFF	TGTGCCAGCAGCCTTCGCATAGGGGCCGACACTGAAGCTTTCTTT
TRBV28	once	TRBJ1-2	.	CASSLPNYGYTF	TGTGCCAGCAGTTTGCCTAACTATGGCTACACCTTC
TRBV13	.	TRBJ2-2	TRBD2	CASSPEGTSGRPGELFF	TGTGCCAGCAGCCCCGAGGGGACTAGCGGGAGGCCCGGGGAGCTGTTTTTT
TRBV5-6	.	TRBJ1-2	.	CASSLLATNNYGYTF	TGTGCCAGCAGCTTGTTGGCGACAAACAACTATGGCTACACCTTC
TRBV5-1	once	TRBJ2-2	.	CASRGATGELFF	TGCGCCAGCAGGGGGGCCACCGGGGAGCTGTTTTTT
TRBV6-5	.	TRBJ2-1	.	CASSYSMPPYNEQFF	TGTGCCAGCAGTTACTCGATGCCACCTTACAATGAGCAGTTCTTC
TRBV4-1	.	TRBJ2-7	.	CASSHFREGGEQYF	TGCGCCAGCAGCCATTTTAGAGAAGGCGGCGAGCAGTACTTC
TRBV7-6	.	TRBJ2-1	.	CASSLGGRWQEGGNEQFF	TGTGCCAGCAGCTTAGGTGGGCGTTGGCAGGAGGGGGGCAATGAGCAGTTCTTC
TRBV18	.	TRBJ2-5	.	CASSPLDGETQYF	TGTGCCAGCTCACCCCTGGACGGAGAGACCCAGTACTTC
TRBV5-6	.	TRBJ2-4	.	CASSLMVNRVEAKNIQYF	TGTGCCAGCAGCTTGATGGTAAACAGGGTTGAAGCCAAAAACATTCAGTACTTC
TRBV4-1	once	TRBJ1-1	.	CASSLGRWNTEAFF	TGCGCCAGCAGCCTGGGACGGTGGAACACTGAAGCTTTCTTT